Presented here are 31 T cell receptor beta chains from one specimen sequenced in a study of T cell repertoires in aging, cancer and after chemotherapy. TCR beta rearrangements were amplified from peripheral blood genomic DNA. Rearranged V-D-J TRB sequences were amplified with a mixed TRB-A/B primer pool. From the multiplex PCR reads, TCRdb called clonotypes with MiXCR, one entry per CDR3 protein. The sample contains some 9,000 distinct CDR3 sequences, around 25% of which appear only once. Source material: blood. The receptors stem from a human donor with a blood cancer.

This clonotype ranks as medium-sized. The chain's CDR3 is CASSSLRGGRLEETQYF. The DNA of the CDR3 is TGTGCCAGCAGTTCACTCCGGGGCGGGAGGCTAGAAGAGACCCAGTACTTC. This chain joins TRBV27 and TRBJ2-5; the match to TRBD2 covers 8 bases. Trimming took 4 bases from V and 3 from J; bases not matched to a gene: 13. The CDR3 length is 17 residues. Germline V CDR1 and CDR2: MNHEY, SMNVEV (reference sequence).

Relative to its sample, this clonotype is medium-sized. The CDR3 DNA follows: TGTGCCAGCCGCGAGGAGGGAGAAGCAGATACGCAGTATTTT. It is translated as CASREEGEADTQYF. This sequence joins TRBV6-6 and TRBJ2-3; tentative D call: TRBD2 (6 bases). Germline V gene data show CDR1 as MNHNY and CDR2 as SVGAGI (reference sequence). V shed 8 bases and J shed 4 bases, with 16 bases lying between them. The CDR3 contains 14 residues.

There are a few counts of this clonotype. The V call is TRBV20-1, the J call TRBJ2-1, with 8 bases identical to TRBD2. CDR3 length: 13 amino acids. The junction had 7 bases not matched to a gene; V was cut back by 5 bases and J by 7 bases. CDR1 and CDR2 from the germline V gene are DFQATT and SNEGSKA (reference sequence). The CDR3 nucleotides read TGCAGTGCTGACACACCGGGGGGGAATGAGCAGTTCTTC. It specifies CSADTPGGNEQFF.

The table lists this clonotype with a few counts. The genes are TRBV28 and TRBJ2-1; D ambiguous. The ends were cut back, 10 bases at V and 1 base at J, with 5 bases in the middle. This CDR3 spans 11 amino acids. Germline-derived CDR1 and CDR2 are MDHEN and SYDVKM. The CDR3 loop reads CAIFSYNEQFF. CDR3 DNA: TGTGCCATCTTTTCCTACAATGAGCAGTTCTTC.

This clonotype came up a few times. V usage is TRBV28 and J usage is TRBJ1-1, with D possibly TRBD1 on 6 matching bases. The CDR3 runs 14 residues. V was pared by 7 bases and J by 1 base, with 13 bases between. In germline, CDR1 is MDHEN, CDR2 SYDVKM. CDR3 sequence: CASTLRGWNTEAFF. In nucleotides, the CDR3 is TGTGCCAGCACCCTCAGGGGCTGGAACACTGAAGCTTTCTTT.

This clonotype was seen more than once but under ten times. CDR3 region: CASSLDLRPDRASGYTF. DNA for the CDR3: TGTGCCAGCAGCTTAGATCTAAGACCAGACAGAGCATCCGGCTACACCTTC. The rearrangement links TRBV11-1 to TRBJ1-2; weak D call: TRBD1 (5 bases). CDR1 is SGHAT and CDR2 is FQDESV in the germline V gene (reference sequence). V lost 1 base and J 8 bases, leaving 23 bases between the germline ends. The CDR3 has 17 residues.

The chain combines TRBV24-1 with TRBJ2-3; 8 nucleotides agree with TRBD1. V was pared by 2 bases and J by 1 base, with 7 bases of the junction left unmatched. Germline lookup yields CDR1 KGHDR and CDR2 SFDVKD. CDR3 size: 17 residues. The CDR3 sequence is CATSDYIDRGRTDTQYF. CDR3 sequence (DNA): TGTGCCACCAGTGATTATATTGACAGGGGACGCACAGATACGCAGTATTTT.

The CDR3 protein is CASSGGLEEGTDTQYF. CDR3 DNA: TGTGCCAGCAGTGGGGGACTAGAGGAGGGCACAGATACGCAGTATTTT. The chain carries TRBV6-5 and TRBJ2-3; 8 bases map to TRBD2. After removal of 5 bases from V and 1 base from J, the junction contained 8 bases not matched to a gene. The CDR3 is 16 residues long. The germline V gene encodes CDR1 MNHEY and CDR2 SVGAGI.

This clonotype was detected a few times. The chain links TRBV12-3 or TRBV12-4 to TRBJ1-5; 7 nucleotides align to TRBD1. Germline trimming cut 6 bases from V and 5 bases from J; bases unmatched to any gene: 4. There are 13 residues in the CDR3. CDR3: CASRRDSYQPQHF. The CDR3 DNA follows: TGTGCCAGCAGGCGGGACAGTTATCAGCCCCAGCATTTT.

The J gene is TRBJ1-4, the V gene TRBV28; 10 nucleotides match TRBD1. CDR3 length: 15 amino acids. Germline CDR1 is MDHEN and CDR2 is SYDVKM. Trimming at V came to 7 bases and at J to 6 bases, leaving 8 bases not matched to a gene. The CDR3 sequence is CASTRADRGHEKLFF. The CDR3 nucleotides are TGTGCCAGCACGCGCGCAGACAGGGGGCATGAAAAACTGTTTTTT.

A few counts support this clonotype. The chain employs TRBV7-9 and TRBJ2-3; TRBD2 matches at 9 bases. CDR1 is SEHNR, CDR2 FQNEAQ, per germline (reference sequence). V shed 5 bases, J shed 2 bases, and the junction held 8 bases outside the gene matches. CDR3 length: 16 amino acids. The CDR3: CASSSSGSPNTDTQYF. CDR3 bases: TGTGCCAGCAGCAGTAGCGGGAGCCCTAACACAGATACGCAGTATTTT.

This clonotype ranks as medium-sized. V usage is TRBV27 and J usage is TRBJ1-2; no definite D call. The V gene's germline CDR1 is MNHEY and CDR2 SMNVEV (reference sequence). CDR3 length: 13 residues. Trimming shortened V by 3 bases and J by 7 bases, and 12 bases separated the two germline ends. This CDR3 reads CASSFPGARGYTF. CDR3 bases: TGTGCCAGCAGTTTTCCAGGAGCGCGTGGCTACACCTTC.

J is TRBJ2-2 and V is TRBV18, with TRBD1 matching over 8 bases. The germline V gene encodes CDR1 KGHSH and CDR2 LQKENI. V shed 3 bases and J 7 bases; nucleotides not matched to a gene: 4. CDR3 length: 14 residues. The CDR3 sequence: CASSPQGADGELFF. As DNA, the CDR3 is TGTGCCAGCTCACCCCAGGGGGCCGACGGGGAGCTGTTTTTT.

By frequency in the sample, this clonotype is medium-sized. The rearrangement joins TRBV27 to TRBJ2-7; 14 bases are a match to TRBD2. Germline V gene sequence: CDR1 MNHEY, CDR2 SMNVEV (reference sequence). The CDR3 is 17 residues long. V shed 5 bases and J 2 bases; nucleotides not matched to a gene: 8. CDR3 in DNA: TGTGCCAGCAGTCCCGGGACTAGCGGGAGTGCGGCCTACGAGCAGTACTTC. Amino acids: CASSPGTSGSAAYEQYF.

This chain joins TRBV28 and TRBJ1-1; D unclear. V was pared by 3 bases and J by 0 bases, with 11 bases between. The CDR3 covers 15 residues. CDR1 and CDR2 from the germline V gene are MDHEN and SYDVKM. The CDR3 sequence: CASSLTRGMNTEAFF. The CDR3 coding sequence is TGTGCCAGCAGTTTGACCCGGGGAATGAACACTGAAGCTTTCTTT.

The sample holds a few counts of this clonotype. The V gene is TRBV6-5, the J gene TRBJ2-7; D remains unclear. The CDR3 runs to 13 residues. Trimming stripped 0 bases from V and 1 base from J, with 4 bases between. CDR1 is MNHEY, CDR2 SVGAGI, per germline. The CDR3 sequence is CASSYSDSYEQYF. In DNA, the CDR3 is TGTGCCAGCAGTTACTCGGATTCCTACGAGCAGTACTTC.

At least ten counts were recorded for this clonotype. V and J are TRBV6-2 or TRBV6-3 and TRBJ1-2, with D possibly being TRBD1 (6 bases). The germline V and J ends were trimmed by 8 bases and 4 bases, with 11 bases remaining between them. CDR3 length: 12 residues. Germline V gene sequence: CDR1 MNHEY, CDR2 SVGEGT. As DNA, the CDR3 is TGTGCCAGCGGGGGGCTCCTCTATGGCTACACCTTC. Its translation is CASGGLLYGYTF.

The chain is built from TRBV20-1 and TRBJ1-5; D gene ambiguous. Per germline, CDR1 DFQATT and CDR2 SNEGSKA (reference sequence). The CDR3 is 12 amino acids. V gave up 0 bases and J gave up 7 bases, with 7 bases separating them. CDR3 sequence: CSARDTGQPQHF. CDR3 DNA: TGCAGTGCTAGAGATACGGGCCAGCCCCAGCATTTT.

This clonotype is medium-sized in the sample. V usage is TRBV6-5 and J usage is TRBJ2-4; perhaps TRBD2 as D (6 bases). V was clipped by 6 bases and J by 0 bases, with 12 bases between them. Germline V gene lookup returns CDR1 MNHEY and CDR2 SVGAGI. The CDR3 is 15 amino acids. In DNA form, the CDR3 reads TGTGCCAGCAGCTCCGCGGGACTAGCCAAAAACATTCAGTACTTC. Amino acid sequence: CASSSAGLAKNIQYF.

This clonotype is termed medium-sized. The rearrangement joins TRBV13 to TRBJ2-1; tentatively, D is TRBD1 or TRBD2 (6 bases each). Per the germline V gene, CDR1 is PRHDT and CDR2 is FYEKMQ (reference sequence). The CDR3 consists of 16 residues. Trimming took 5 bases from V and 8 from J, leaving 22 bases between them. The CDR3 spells CASSTTGTFGGYEQFF. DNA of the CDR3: TGTGCCAGCAGCACAACCGGGACATTCGGGGGCTATGAGCAGTTCTTC.

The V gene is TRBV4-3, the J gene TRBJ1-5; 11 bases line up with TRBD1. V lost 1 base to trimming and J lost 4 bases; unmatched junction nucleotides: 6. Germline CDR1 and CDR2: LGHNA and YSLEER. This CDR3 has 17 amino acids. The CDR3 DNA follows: TGCGCCAGCAGCCAAGCCCTGGGACAGGGGGTTAATCAGCCCCAGCATTTT. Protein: CASSQALGQGVNQPQHF.

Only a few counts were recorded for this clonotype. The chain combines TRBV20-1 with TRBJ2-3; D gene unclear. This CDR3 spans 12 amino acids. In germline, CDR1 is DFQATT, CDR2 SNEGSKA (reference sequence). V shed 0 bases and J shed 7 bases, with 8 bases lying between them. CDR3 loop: CSARDHKNTQYF. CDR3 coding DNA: TGCAGTGCTAGAGATCATAAGAATACGCAGTATTTT.

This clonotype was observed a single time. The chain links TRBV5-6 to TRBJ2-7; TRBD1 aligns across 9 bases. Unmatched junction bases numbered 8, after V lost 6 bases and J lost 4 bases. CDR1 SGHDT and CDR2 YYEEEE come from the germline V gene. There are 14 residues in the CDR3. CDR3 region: CASTRQGGGYEQYF. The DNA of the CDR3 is TGTGCCAGCACCCGACAGGGGGGAGGTTACGAGCAGTACTTC.

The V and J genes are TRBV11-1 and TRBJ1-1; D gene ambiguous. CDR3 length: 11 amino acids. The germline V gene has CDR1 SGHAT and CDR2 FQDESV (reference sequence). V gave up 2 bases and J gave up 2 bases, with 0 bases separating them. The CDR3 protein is CASSLNTEAFF. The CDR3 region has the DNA TGTGCCAGCAGCTTAAACACTGAAGCTTTCTTT.

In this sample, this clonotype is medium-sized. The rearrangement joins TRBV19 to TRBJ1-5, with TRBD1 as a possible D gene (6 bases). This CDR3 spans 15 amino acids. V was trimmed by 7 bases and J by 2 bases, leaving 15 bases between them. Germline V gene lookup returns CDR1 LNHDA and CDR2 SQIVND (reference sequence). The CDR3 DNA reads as TGTGCCAGTACCCCTGGGGGGGCGCGCAATCAGCCCCAGCATTTT. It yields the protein CASTPGGARNQPQHF.

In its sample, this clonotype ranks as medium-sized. The CDR3 is CASSLGRDGYTGELFF. The DNA for the CDR3 is TGTGCCAGCAGCTTGGGTCGCGACGGCTACACCGGGGAGCTGTTTTTT. This sequence joins TRBV5-6 and TRBJ2-2; D ambiguous. From germline, CDR1 is SGHDT and CDR2 YYEEEE. Deletions cut 0 bases from V and 3 bases from J, with 12 bases between. The CDR3 is made up of 16 amino acids.

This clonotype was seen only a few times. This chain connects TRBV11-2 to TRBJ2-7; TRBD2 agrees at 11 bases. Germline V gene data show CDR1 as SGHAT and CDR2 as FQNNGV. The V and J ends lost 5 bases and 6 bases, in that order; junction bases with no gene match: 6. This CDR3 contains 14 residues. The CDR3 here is CASSRLAGKGEQYF. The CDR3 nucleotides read TGTGCCAGCAGCCGACTAGCGGGAAAGGGCGAGCAGTACTTC.

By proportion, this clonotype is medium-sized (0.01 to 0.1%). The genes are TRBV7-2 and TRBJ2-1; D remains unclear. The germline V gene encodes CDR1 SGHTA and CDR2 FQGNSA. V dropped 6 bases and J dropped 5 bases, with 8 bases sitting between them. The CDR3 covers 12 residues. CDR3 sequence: CASRESHNEQFF. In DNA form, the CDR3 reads TGTGCCAGCAGGGAGTCCCACAATGAGCAGTTCTTC.

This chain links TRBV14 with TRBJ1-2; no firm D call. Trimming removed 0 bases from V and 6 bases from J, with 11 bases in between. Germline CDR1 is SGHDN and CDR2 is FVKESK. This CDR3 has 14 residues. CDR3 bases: TGTGCCAGCAGCCAAGATCTCCAGCTAAATGGCTACACCTTC. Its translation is CASSQDLQLNGYTF.

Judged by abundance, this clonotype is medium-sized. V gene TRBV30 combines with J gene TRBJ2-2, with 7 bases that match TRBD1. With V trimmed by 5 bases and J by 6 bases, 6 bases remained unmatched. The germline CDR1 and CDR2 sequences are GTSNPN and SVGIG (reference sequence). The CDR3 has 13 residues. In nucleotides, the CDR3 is TGTGCCTGGGGGGACAGTGCCCCCGGGGAGCTGTTTTTT. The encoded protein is CAWGDSAPGELFF.

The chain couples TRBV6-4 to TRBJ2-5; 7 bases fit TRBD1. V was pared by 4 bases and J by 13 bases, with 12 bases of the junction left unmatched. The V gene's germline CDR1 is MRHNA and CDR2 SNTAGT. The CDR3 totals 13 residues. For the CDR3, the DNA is TGTGCCAGCAGTGTGTATGAGGGGGCCTCCGTGTACTTC. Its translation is CASSVYEGASVYF.